These 27 T cell receptor beta chains were all obtained from the same sample, sequenced in a study of CD8+CD57+ T cells in acquired aplastic anemia. Using genomic DNA as the template, TCR beta VDJ and CDR3 profiling was carried out. TCRdb fed the reads into MiXCR, producing one record per CDR3 protein. The sample holds roughly 200,000 distinct CDR3 sequences; approximately 60% are singletons and the top ten take around 32%. Source material: sorted CD4+, CD8+, or CD8+CD57+ T cells (not recorded which) from PBMCs. The receptors here all came from a human donor in good health.

Remarks on this clonotype: Relative to the germline gene, one junction end is altered; a read error may explain this. The chain uses TRBV27 and TRBJ1-1; a possible D gene is TRBD1 (6 bases). CDR3 size: 14 residues. Germline V gene lookup returns CDR1 MNHEY and CDR2 SMNVEV (reference sequence). DNA of the CDR3: TGTGCCAGCAGTAGAGGGGGATTGAACACTGAAGCTTCCTTT. Translated: CASSRGGLNTEASF.

The CDR3 sequence: CASSVELGNYEQYF. The CDR3 coding sequence is TGTGCCAGCAGCGTAGAATTAGGGAACTACGAGCAGTACTTC. This chain joins TRBV9 and TRBJ2-7; D remains unclear. Germline V gene data show CDR1 as SGDLS and CDR2 as YYNGEE. With 0 bases removed from V and 3 bases from J, the gap between germline ends came to 10 bases. This CDR3 region has 14 residues.

This clonotype was seen repeatedly, ten times or more. V is TRBV9 and J is TRBJ2-6, with 9 bases matching TRBD1. There are 18 residues in the CDR3. V shed 2 bases, J shed 0 bases, and the junction held 6 bases outside the gene matches. Germline CDR1 and CDR2: SGDLS and YYNGEE. For the CDR3, the DNA is TGTGCCAGCAGCGTCCCGGGACAGGGTGGCTCTGGGGCCAACGTCCTGACTTTC. This gives the protein CASSVPGQGGSGANVLTF.

This clonotype was seen ten or more times. V gene TRBV19 combines with J gene TRBJ2-1; 8 positions agree with TRBD2. CDR3 length: 16 residues. The germline CDR1 and CDR2 sequences are LNHDA and SQIVND (reference sequence). The V and J ends lost 3 bases and 4 bases, in that order; junction bases with no gene match: 8. For the CDR3, the DNA is TGTGCCAGTAGTATGGTGGGCCTAGCGGGTTACAATGAGCAGTTCTTC. Amino acid sequence: CASSMVGLAGYNEQFF. The full variable domain, with the rest looked up from reference TRBV19 and TRBJ2-1, is DGGITQSPKYLFRKEGQNVTLSCEQNLNHDAMYWYRQDPGQGLRLIYYSQIVNDFQKGDIAEGYSVSREKKESFPLTVTSAQKNPTAFYLCASSMVGLAGYNEQFFGPGTRLTVL.

This clonotype appeared many times. The chain couples TRBV7-9 to TRBJ1-2, with no clear D. Germline V gene sequence: CDR1 SEHNR, CDR2 FQNEAQ (reference sequence). CDR3 size: 14 residues. Trimming removed 4 bases at V and 8 bases at J, with 17 bases between. Written as DNA, the CDR3 is TGTGCCAGCAGCTCCGCAACAGAACCGTTAGGCTACACCTTC. Its translation is CASSSATEPLGYTF.

This clonotype appeared a few times. V gene TRBV2 combines with J gene TRBJ1-1; D may be TRBD1 (6 bases). Germline V gene sequence: CDR1 SNHLY, CDR2 FYNNEI. This CDR3 comprises 15 residues. Trimming took 7 bases from V and 4 from J, leaving 19 bases between them. In DNA form, the CDR3 reads TGTGCCAGCATTATGAGCCAGGGGTCCGGCACTGAAGCTTTCTTT. It codes for CASIMSQGSGTEAFF.

As regards this clonotype: One junction end does not reproduce the germline sequence, and a read error may be involved. The chain employs TRBV29-1 and TRBJ2-1; 12 bases align to TRBD2. The CDR3 is 15 amino acids. The germline V gene has CDR1 SQVTM and CDR2 ANQGSEA. The CDR3 spells CSVGGTSGYYNEQLF. Here the CDR3 DNA reads TGCAGCGTTGGAGGGACTAGCGGGTATTACAATGAGCAGCTCTTC.

This clonotype appeared once. J is TRBJ2-7 and V is TRBV7-8; either TRBD1 or TRBD2 may fit D (6 bases each). The CDR3 extends over 14 amino acids. Trimming took off 5 bases at V and 3 bases at J, with 14 bases between the two ends. Germline assignment: CDR1 SGHVS and CDR2 FQNEAQ. The CDR3 protein is CASSLFGGGYEQYF. The CDR3 DNA sequence: TGTGCCAGCAGCCTCTTCGGAGGGGGCTACGAGCAGTACTTC.

The rearrangement links TRBV20-1 to TRBJ2-7, with TRBD1 as a possible D gene (5 bases). Trimming stripped 5 bases from V and 5 bases from J, with 16 bases between. Germline-derived CDR1 and CDR2 are DFQATT and SNEGSKA (reference sequence). The CDR3 has 13 residues. The CDR3 DNA reads TGCAGTGCTCGCGAAGGGGTTTTGCACGAGCAGTACTTC. It encodes CSAREGVLHEQYF.

This chain joins TRBV7-8 and TRBJ1-5; 8 nucleotides line up with TRBD1. Germline loops: CDR1 SGHVS, CDR2 FQNEAQ. This CDR3 contains 16 residues. With V trimmed by 3 bases and J by 4 bases, 8 bases remained unmatched. Here the CDR3 reads CASSLVGQGGNQPQHF. The DNA for the CDR3 is TGTGCCAGCAGCTTGGTAGGACAGGGTGGTAATCAGCCCCAGCATTTT.

The V gene is TRBV9, the J gene TRBJ2-1, with 7 positions matching TRBD1. Germline CDR1 SGDLS, CDR2 YYNGEE. V lost 2 bases to trimming and J lost 5 bases; unmatched junction nucleotides: 10. The CDR3 is 16 residues long. The CDR3 bases are TGTGCCAGCAGCGTCTCCTCGGGACAGACACACAATGAGCAGTTCTTC. This codes for CASSVSSGQTHNEQFF.

The gene calls are TRBV20-1 and TRBJ2-5; TRBD2 is a possible D gene (5 bases). The V end was cut by 0 bases, the J end by 9 bases, with 17 bases between. In germline, CDR1 is DFQATT, CDR2 SNEGSKA (reference sequence). This CDR3 contains 14 residues. CDR3 amino acids: CSARDRWTQRPQYF. CDR3 DNA sequence: TGCAGTGCTAGAGATCGGTGGACTCAAAGGCCCCAGTACTTC.

This clonotype came up many times. V and J are TRBV5-6 and TRBJ2-4, with 10 bases aligning to TRBD1. The CDR3 spans 14 residues. V shed 4 bases, J shed 7 bases, and the junction held 5 bases outside the gene matches. Germline loops: CDR1 SGHDT, CDR2 YYEEEE. The CDR3 nucleotides read TGTGCCAGCAGCACCGGGACAGGGGACAACATTCAGTACTTC. Translating it yields CASSTGTGDNIQYF.

This clonotype was seen at least ten times. The chain joins TRBV5-1 to TRBJ2-7; D is ambiguous. Germline V gene lookup returns CDR1 SGHRS and CDR2 YFSETQ. The CDR3 extends over 13 amino acids. Trimming left V 1 base short and J 4 bases short, with 9 bases between. The CDR3 is CASSLSIGYEQYF. DNA of the CDR3: TGCGCCAGCAGCTTGTCTATAGGGTACGAGCAGTACTTC. The full variable domain, with the rest looked up from reference TRBV5-1 and TRBJ2-7, is KAGVTQTPRYLIKTRGQQVTLSCSPISGHRSVSWYQQTPGQGLQFLFEYFSETQRNKGNFPGRFSGRQFSNSRSEMNVSTLELGDSALYLCASSLSIGYEQYFGPGTRLTVT.

This clonotype was seen ten or more times. The junction does not match germline at one end; this may be a read error. V and J are TRBV20-1 and TRBJ2-3; TRBD2 matches 14 bases. This CDR3 contains 15 residues. Germline-derived CDR1 and CDR2 are DFQATT and SNEGSKA (reference sequence). The DNA for the CDR3 is TGCAGCGCTAGGGGACTAGCGGGAGCCACAGATACGCAGTATTTT. As protein: CSARGLAGATDTQYF.

This clonotype was seen more than once but under ten times. The chain has TRBV19 and TRBJ2-1; D is undetermined. V was trimmed by 4 bases and J by 3 bases, leaving 7 bases between them. CDR3 length: 13 amino acids. CDR1 is LNHDA and CDR2 is SQIVND in the germline V gene (reference sequence). The CDR3 loop is CASSSSLYNEQFF. The CDR3 DNA is TGTGCCAGTAGTAGTTCGCTCTACAATGAGCAGTTCTTC.

V gene TRBV19 combines with J gene TRBJ2-7; TRBD1 aligns across 9 bases. Germline V gives CDR1 LNHDA, CDR2 SQIVND (reference sequence). The CDR3 loop spans 14 amino acids. The J segment lost 2 bases and the V segment lost 5 bases, leaving 4 bases of the junction unmatched. The CDR3: CASSYGTGTYEQYF. The CDR3, as DNA: TGTGCCAGTAGTTACGGGACAGGGACCTACGAGCAGTACTTC.

The chain uses TRBV29-1 and TRBJ1-1; 11 nucleotides line up with TRBD1. The V segment lost 5 bases and the J segment 7 bases; nucleotides outside the gene matches: 6. Germline CDR1 SQVTM, CDR2 ANQGSEA. This CDR3 has 13 residues. The CDR3 loop is CSVRDRGASEAFF. Written as DNA, the CDR3 is TGCAGCGTTAGGGACAGGGGGGCGAGTGAAGCTTTCTTT.

The table lists this clonotype with a count of one. This chain links TRBV9 with TRBJ1-6; D gene unclear. Trimming took off 1 base at V and 9 bases at J, with 14 bases between the two ends. This CDR3 is built from 15 residues. Germline loops: CDR1 SGDLS, CDR2 YYNGEE. The CDR3 nucleotides are TGTGCCAGCAGCGTAACCGGAGCGGATAGTTCACCCCTCCACTTT. Translation gives CASSVTGADSSPLHF.

The rearrangement uses TRBV20-1 and TRBJ2-1; D is possibly TRBD1 (5 bases). Trimming cost V 6 bases and J 5 bases, with 11 bases left between them. The CDR3 totals 12 residues. CDR1 DFQATT and CDR2 SNEGSKA come from the germline V gene (reference sequence). CDR3: CSAGRTNNEQFF. The CDR3, as DNA: TGCAGTGCGGGAAGGACAAACAATGAGCAGTTCTTC.

The genes are TRBV25-1 and TRBJ2-3; 8 nucleotides agree with TRBD1. CDR3 length: 15 amino acids. With 4 bases clipped from V and 2 bases from J, the junction kept 5 bases outside the gene matches. Germline values: CDR1 MGHDK, CDR2 SYGVNS. The CDR3 loop is CASSATGGTTDTQYF. In DNA, the CDR3 is TGTGCCAGCAGTGCCACAGGGGGGACCACAGATACGCAGTATTTT.

The chain employs TRBV6-4 and TRBJ1-2; D not certain. From germline, CDR1 is MRHNA and CDR2 SNTAGT. V lost 2 bases to trimming and J lost 6 bases, with 16 bases between them. CDR3 length: 15 residues. Here the CDR3 DNA reads TGTGCCAGCAGTGACGGGGATATGGAGAGTAATGGCTACACCTTC. Translation gives CASSDGDMESNGYTF.

V gene TRBV5-1 combines with J gene TRBJ1-1; 9 bases are a match to TRBD1. The V gene's germline CDR1 is SGHRS and CDR2 YFSETQ. The trim removed 7 bases at V and 6 bases at J, leaving 7 bases unmatched. This CDR3 spans 13 amino acids. CDR3 bases: TGCGCCAGCTCGACAGGGGGTATAGCTGAAGCTTTCTTT. This encodes CASSTGGIAEAFF.

The chain recombines TRBV2 with TRBJ1-1; perhaps TRBD1 as D (6 bases). The V gene's germline CDR1 is SNHLY and CDR2 FYNNEI. This CDR3 has 13 amino acids. Trimming cost V 10 bases and J 1 base, with 13 bases left between them. The CDR3 reads CANIGGGNTEAFF. The CDR3 bases are TGTGCCAACATAGGGGGGGGGAACACTGAAGCTTTCTTT.

This clonotype appeared a single time. The chain employs TRBV4-3 and TRBJ2-1; no definite D call. This CDR3 spans 15 amino acids. CDR1 is LGHNA, CDR2 YSLEER, per germline. The V end lost 4 bases, the J end lost 2 bases, and 12 bases lay between the germline ends. The CDR3 coding sequence is TGCGCCAGCAGCCCGGTGACTGGGACCTACAATGAGCAGTTCTTC. Its translation: CASSPVTGTYNEQFF.

Many counts were recorded for this clonotype. This rearrangement joins TRBV7-9 to TRBJ2-7; 7 positions match TRBD1. This CDR3 contains 16 residues. Germline assignment: CDR1 SEHNR and CDR2 FQNEAQ (reference sequence). V was pared by 5 bases and J by 2 bases, with 12 bases of the junction left unmatched. Written as DNA, the CDR3 is TGTGCCAGCAGCCCGCCGGGACAGAGGGATCCCTACGAGCAGTACTTC. Translating it yields CASSPPGQRDPYEQYF.

The CDR3 sequence is CSVQEKAKAGANVLTF. DNA for the CDR3: TGCAGCGTGCAAGAAAAGGCCAAGGCTGGGGCCAACGTCCTGACTTTC. The chain is built from TRBV29-1 and TRBJ2-6; D not certain. V gave up 6 bases and J gave up 2 bases, with 17 bases separating them. The CDR3 spans 16 residues. Germline V gene lookup returns CDR1 SQVTM and CDR2 ANQGSEA.